Each of the 6 T cell receptor beta chains below was sequenced from the same sample in a study of PD-L1 blockade in urothelial cancer. This sample's time point: pretreatment peripheral blood. The repertoire was sequenced with immunoSEQ multiplex PCR; TCRdb's copy has only in-frame clones and lacks some. This sample carries about 80,000 clones, 85% of them seen once, and the ten largest clones take about 7.4%. The sequencing here drew on PBMCs, taken around atezolizumab (anti-PD-L1) treatment. The receptors come from a man aged 40-49 years with urothelial cancer.

This chain links TRBV5-1 with TRBJ1-4; 7 bases align to TRBD1. Germline assignment: CDR1 SGHRS and CDR2 YFSETQ. The ends lost 2 bases at V and 3 bases at J; junction bases unmatched: 1. The CDR3 consists of 14 residues. CDR3 nucleotide sequence: TGCGCCAGCAGCTTCGGGACAGCTAATGAAAAACTGTTTTTT. As protein: CASSFGTANEKLFF.

V and J are TRBV6-5 and TRBJ2-5; the D gene is possibly TRBD1 (6 bases). The germline gives CDR1 MNHEY, CDR2 SVGAGI. CDR3 length: 13 residues. V was cut by 5 bases and J by 6 bases, with 13 bases left in between. Here the CDR3 DNA reads TGTGCCAGCAGTATGACAGGCCAGAAGACCCAGTACTTC. Translating it yields CASSMTGQKTQYF.

The V and J genes are TRBV29-1 and TRBJ2-3, with unresolved D. The CDR3 is 14 residues long. Germline values: CDR1 SQVTM, CDR2 ANQGSEA. The V gene lost 4 bases and the J gene lost 0 bases, with 11 bases spanning the gap. CDR3 region: CSVAGSSSTDTQYF. The DNA for the CDR3 is TGCAGCGTTGCAGGTTCTTCTAGCACAGATACGCAGTATTTT.

This chain links TRBV14 with TRBJ2-1; perhaps TRBD2 as D (5 bases). Per the germline V gene, CDR1 is SGHDN and CDR2 is FVKESK. Trimming removed 3 bases from V and 2 bases from J, with 17 bases in between. The CDR3 consists of 17 residues. Written as DNA, the CDR3 is TGTGCCAGCAGCCATTATAGGGAGATGGGTACCTACAATGAGCAGTTCTTC. Translation: CASSHYREMGTYNEQFF.

The chain links TRBV27 to TRBJ2-3; D is possibly TRBD2 (6 bases). Germline V gene lookup returns CDR1 MNHEY and CDR2 SMNVEV (reference sequence). Trimming took 7 bases from V and 6 from J, leaving 20 bases between them. The CDR3 covers 15 residues. CDR3 loop: CASTTRLGRADTQYF. Here the CDR3 DNA reads TGTGCCAGCACAACGCGACTAGGACGGGCGGATACGCAGTATTTT.

The V gene is TRBV4-1, the J gene TRBJ2-1; 11 nucleotides line up with TRBD2. Unmatched junction bases numbered 10, after V lost 3 bases and J lost 0 bases. Germline V gene lookup returns CDR1 MGHRA and CDR2 YSYEKL. CDR3 length: 19 residues. Here the CDR3 DNA reads TGCGCCAGCAGCCACCTAGGACTAGCGGGTAAGAGCTCCTACAATGAGCAGTTCTTC. Protein sequence: CASSHLGLAGKSSYNEQFF.